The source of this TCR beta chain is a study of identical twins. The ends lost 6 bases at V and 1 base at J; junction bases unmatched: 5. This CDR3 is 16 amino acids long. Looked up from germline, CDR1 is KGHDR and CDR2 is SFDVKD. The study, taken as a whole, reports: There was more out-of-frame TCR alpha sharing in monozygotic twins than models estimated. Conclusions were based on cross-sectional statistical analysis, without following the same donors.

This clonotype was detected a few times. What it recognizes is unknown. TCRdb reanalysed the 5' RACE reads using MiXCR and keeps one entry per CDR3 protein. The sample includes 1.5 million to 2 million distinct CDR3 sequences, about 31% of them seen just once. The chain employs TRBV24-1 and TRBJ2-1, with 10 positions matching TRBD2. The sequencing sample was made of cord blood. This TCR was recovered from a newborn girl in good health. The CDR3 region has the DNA TGTGCCACCAGTACGTTAGCGGGAGGATCCTACAATGAGCAGTTCTTC. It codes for CATSTLAGGSYNEQFF.